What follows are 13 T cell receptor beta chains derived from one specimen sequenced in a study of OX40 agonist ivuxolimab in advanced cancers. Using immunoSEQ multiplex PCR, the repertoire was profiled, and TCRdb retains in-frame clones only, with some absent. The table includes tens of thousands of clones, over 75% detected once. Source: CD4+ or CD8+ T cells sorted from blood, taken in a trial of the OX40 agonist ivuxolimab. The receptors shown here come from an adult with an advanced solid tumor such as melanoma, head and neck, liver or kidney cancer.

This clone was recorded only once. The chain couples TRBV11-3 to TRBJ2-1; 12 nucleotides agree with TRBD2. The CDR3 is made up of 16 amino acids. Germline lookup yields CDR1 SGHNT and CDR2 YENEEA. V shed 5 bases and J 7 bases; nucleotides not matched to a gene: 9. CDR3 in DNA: TGTGCCAGCAGCCCGACCCTAGCGGGAGGGGCAAATGAGCAGTTCTTC. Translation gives CASSPTLAGGANEQFF.

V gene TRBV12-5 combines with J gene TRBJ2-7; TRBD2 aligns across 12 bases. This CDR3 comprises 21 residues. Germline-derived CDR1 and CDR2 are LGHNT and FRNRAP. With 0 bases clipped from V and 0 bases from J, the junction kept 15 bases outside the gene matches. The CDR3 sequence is CASGLVPLRLAGVGNSYEQYF. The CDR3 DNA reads TGTGCTAGTGGTTTGGTACCTCTTCGACTAGCGGGAGTGGGTAACTCCTACGAGCAGTACTTC. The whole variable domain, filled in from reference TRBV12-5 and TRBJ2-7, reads DARVTQTPRHKVTEMGQEVTMRCQPILGHNTVFWYRQTMMQGLELLAYFRNRAPLDDSGMPKDRFSAEMPDATLATLKIQPSEPRDSAVYFCASGLVPLRLAGVGNSYEQYFGPGTRLTVT.

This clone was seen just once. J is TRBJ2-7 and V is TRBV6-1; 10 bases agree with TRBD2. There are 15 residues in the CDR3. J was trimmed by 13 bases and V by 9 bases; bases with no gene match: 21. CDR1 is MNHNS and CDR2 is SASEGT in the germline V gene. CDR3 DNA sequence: TGTGCCAGTAAAAGCTCCCTAGCGGGAGACCTTCGGGGTTACTTC. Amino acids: CASKSSLAGDLRGYF.

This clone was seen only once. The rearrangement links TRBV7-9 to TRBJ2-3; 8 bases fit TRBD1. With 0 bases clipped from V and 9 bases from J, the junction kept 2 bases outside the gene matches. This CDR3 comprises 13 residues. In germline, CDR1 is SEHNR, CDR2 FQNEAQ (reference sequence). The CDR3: CASSLAQGVTQYF. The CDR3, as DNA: TGTGCCAGCAGCTTAGCACAGGGGGTAACGCAGTATTTT.

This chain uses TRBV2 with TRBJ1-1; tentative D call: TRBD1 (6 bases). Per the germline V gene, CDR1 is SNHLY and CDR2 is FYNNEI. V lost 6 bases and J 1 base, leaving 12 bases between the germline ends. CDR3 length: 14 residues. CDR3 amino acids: CASSLQGGNTEAFF. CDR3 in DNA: TGTGCCAGCAGCTTACAGGGTGGGAACACTGAAGCTTTCTTT. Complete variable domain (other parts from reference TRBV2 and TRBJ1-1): EPEVTQTPSHQVTQMGQEVILRCVPISNHLYFYWYRQILGQKVEFLVSFYNNEISEKSEIFDDQFSVERPDGSNFTLKIRSTKLEDSAMYFCASSLQGGNTEAFFGQGTRLTVV.

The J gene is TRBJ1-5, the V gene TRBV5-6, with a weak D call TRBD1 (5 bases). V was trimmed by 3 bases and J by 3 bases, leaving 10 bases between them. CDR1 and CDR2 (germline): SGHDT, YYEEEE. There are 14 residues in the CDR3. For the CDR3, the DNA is TGTGCCAGCAGCTCGGGACTGCACAATCAGCCCCAGCATTTT. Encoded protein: CASSSGLHNQPQHF.

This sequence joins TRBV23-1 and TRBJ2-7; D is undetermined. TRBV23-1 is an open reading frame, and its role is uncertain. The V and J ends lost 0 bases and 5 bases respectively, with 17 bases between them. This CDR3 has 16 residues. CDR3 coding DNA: TGCGCCAGCAGTCAATCGCCCTCACTTGGCATCCACGAGCAGTACTTC. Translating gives CASSQSPSLGIHEQYF.

The CDR3 nucleotides read TGTGCCAGCAGTCCGGTGGGGCAGGGGAGGGTTGGATCCAAAAACATTCAGTACTTC. Encoded protein: CASSPVGQGRVGSKNIQYF. The rearrangement uses TRBV28 and TRBJ2-4; TRBD2 might be the D (7 bases). CDR3 length: 19 residues. CDR1 and CDR2 from the germline V gene are MDHEN and SYDVKM. V was pared by 5 bases and J by 2 bases, with 25 bases between. Complete variable domain (other parts from reference TRBV28 and TRBJ2-4): DVKVTQSSRYLVKRTGEKVFLECVQDMDHENMFWYRQDPGLGLRLIYFSYDVKMKEKGDIPEGYSVSREKKERFSLILESASTNQTSMYLCASSPVGQGRVGSKNIQYFGAGTRLSVL.

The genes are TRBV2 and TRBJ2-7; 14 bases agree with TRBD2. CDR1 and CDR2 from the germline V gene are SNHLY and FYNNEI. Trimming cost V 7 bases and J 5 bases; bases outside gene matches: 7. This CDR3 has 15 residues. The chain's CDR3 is CASKGTSGSINEQYF. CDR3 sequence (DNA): TGTGCCAGCAAAGGGACTAGCGGGAGCATCAACGAGCAGTACTTC.

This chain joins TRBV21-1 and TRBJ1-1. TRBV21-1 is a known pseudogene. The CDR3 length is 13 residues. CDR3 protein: CASSKRGRGEAFF. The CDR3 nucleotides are TGTGCCAGCAGCAAAAGAGGTCGGGGAGAAGCTTTCTTT.

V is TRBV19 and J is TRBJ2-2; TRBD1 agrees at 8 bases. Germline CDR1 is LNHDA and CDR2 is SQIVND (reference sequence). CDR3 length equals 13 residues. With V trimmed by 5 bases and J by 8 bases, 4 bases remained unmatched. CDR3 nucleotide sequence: TGTGCCAGTAGTGCAGGGGGCGGAGGGGAGCTGTTTTTT. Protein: CASSAGGGGELFF.

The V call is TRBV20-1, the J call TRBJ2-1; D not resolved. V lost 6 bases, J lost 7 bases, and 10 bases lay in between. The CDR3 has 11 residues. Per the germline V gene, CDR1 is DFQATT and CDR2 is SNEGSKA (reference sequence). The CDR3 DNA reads TGCAGTGCCCATATATCTAATGAGCAGTTCTTC. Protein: CSAHISNEQFF.

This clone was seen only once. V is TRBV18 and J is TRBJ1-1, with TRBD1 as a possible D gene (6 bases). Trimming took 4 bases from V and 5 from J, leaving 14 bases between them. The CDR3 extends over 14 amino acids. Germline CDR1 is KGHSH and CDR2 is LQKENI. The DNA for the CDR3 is TGTGCCAGCTCACAGGACAGCCGGAGAACTGAAGCTTTCTTT. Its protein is CASSQDSRRTEAFF.